This passage covers 18 T cell receptor beta chains from one sample sequenced in a study of blood T cell repertoires in COVID-19. Generated by immunoSEQ multiplex PCR, the TCRdb table keeps only in-frame clones and is missing some. Altogether around 190,000 clones are present, more than 75% being singletons, with the ten largest covering roughly 8.7%. Material: peripheral blood. These receptors came from a woman in her forties or fifties with active or convalescent COVID-19.

The rearrangement joins TRBV10-3 to TRBJ1-1; perhaps TRBD1 as D (6 bases). CDR1 is ENHRY and CDR2 is SYGVKD in the germline V gene. The V end lost 5 bases, the J end lost 10 bases, and 17 bases lay between the germline ends. There are 13 residues in the CDR3. DNA for the CDR3: TGTGCCATCAGTACGGACAGCCTGAACACAGCTTTCTTT. This gives the protein CAISTDSLNTAFF.

The chain couples TRBV5-1 to TRBJ1-1; 8 positions match TRBD1. CDR1 is SGHRS, CDR2 YFSETQ, per germline. V shed 4 bases, J shed 1 base, and the junction held 3 bases outside the gene matches. The CDR3 sequence is 14 residues long. CDR3 sequence reads: CASSRGQGNTEAFF. The CDR3 coding sequence is TGCGCCAGCAGCCGAGGACAGGGGAACACTGAAGCTTTCTTT.

The chain couples TRBV7-8 to TRBJ2-7, with D perhaps matching TRBD2 (6 bases). The germline V gene encodes CDR1 SGHVS and CDR2 FQNEAQ. V gave up 5 bases and J gave up 6 bases, with 11 bases separating them. This CDR3 comprises 12 residues. As DNA, the CDR3 is TGTGCCAGCAGCCTACTAGCTGGCGAGCAGTACTTC. This sequence encodes CASSLLAGEQYF.

J is TRBJ1-4 and V is TRBV4-3, with 7 positions matching TRBD1. The ends lost 4 bases at V and 5 bases at J; junction bases unmatched: 7. Germline-derived CDR1 and CDR2 are LGHNA and YSLEER. The CDR3 runs to 15 residues. The CDR3 loop reads CASSRGLDRNEKLFF. The CDR3 DNA is TGCGCCAGCAGCCGGGGTCTGGACAGGAATGAAAAACTGTTTTTT.

This chain connects TRBV5-1 to TRBJ1-2; the match to TRBD1 covers 8 bases. CDR1 is SGHRS and CDR2 is YFSETQ in the germline V gene. This CDR3 is 14 amino acids long. Trimming took 0 bases from V and 2 from J; bases not matched to a gene: 0. CDR3 region: CASSLGDRNYGYTF. DNA of the CDR3: TGCGCCAGCAGCTTGGGGGACAGGAACTATGGCTACACCTTC.

CDR3 protein: CASSFVGWGKTYEQYF. DNA for the CDR3: TGTGCCAGCAGCTTTGTTGGGTGGGGCAAAACCTACGAGCAGTACTTC. The V gene is TRBV5-4, the J gene TRBJ2-7; D might be TRBD1 (5 bases). The CDR3 extends over 16 amino acids. The germline gives CDR1 SGHNT, CDR2 YYREEE (reference sequence). V was clipped by 2 bases and J by 2 bases, with 17 bases between them.

This chain uses TRBV9 with TRBJ2-1, with a possible D match to TRBD1 (5 bases). Germline V gives CDR1 SGDLS, CDR2 YYNGEE. Trimming stripped 0 bases from V and 5 bases from J, with 12 bases between. This CDR3 has 15 residues. CDR3 in amino acids: CASSVGARADNEQFF. DNA for the CDR3: TGTGCCAGCAGCGTAGGAGCCAGGGCCGACAATGAGCAGTTCTTC.

For this clone: No conserved phenylalanine or tryptophan ends this CDR3, so it is likely a read error. Because the CDR3's place on the DNA is in doubt, the DNA is left out and the CDR3 is given as listed by TCRdb. V gene TRBV29-1 combines with J gene TRBJ1-2; the DNA was not compared with TRBD1, the D call given in the table. The CDR3 numbers 11 amino acids, ends counted. The germline CDR1 and CDR2 sequences are SQVTM and ANQGSEA. The CDR3 loop reads CSVSGGTGEEL.

The chain recombines TRBV4-3 with TRBJ1-2; 9 bases match TRBD1. CDR3 size: 14 residues. The V gene end was trimmed by 4 bases and the J gene end by 3 bases; junction bases not matched to a gene: 3. Germline assignment: CDR1 LGHNA and CDR2 YSLEER. The CDR3 here is CASSPRTGDYGYTF. The CDR3, as DNA: TGCGCCAGCAGCCCCCGGACAGGGGACTATGGCTACACCTTC.

This clone has ten or more counts. CDR3 DNA: TGTGCCAGCAGTTCCCGTCTCGGAGGGCCTGCCGGGGAGCTGTTTTTT. This encodes CASSSRLGGPAGELFF. The rearrangement uses TRBV27 and TRBJ2-2, with D possibly TRBD2 on 6 matching bases. The V gene lost 4 bases and the J gene lost 6 bases, with 18 bases spanning the gap. This CDR3 contains 16 residues. CDR1 and CDR2 from the germline V gene are MNHEY and SMNVEV (reference sequence).

This chain connects TRBV4-3 to TRBJ2-3, with D uncertain. Germline V CDR1 and CDR2: LGHNA, YSLEER. Trimming removed 0 bases from V and 5 bases from J, with 18 bases in between. The CDR3 consists of 17 residues. CDR3 in amino acids: CASSQDGETYGRDTQYF. The CDR3 coding sequence is TGCGCCAGCAGCCAAGATGGAGAGACTTACGGAAGAGATACGCAGTATTTT.

The V call is TRBV11-2, the J call TRBJ2-2; 12 nucleotides line up with TRBD2. Germline V gene data show CDR1 as SGHAT and CDR2 as FQNNGV. The CDR3 length is 16 residues. V dropped 3 bases and J dropped 7; count of bases not matched to a gene: 6. The CDR3 sequence: CASSFMTSGSHGELFF. The CDR3 bases are TGTGCCAGCAGCTTCATGACTAGCGGGAGTCACGGGGAGCTGTTTTTT.

The chain is built from TRBV11-1 and TRBJ2-7; tentative D call: TRBD1 (6 bases). Trimming stripped 5 bases from V and 2 bases from J, with 16 bases between. The CDR3 sequence is 15 residues long. Germline V gene data show CDR1 as SGHAT and CDR2 as FQDESV (reference sequence). The CDR3 DNA reads TGTGCCAGCAGCGGTCTGGGGGCCGAAGCCTACGAGCAGTACTTC. Translated: CASSGLGAEAYEQYF.

CDR3: CASSMSQGLGYGYTF. Here the CDR3 DNA reads TGTGCCAGTAGTATGTCACAGGGGTTGGGCTATGGCTACACCTTC. The gene calls are TRBV19 and TRBJ1-2; 7 bases match TRBD1. The germline gives CDR1 LNHDA, CDR2 SQIVND (reference sequence). Trimming cost V 3 bases and J 4 bases; bases outside gene matches: 8. The CDR3 extends over 15 amino acids. Drawing the rest from reference TRBV19 and TRBJ1-2, the complete variable domain is DGGITQSPKYLFRKEGQNVTLSCEQNLNHDAMYWYRQDPGQGLRLIYYSQIVNDFQKGDIAEGYSVSREKKESFPLTVTSAQKNPTAFYLCASSMSQGLGYGYTFGSGTRLTVV.

This chain links TRBV7-3 with TRBJ2-1; D ambiguous. Per the germline V gene, CDR1 is SGHTA and CDR2 is FQGTGA. Between the trimmed V and J ends, which lost 5 bases and 12 bases, there was a span of 11 bases. CDR3 length: 11 residues. CDR3 amino acids: CASSPRYGQFF. Here the CDR3 DNA reads TGTGCCAGCAGCCCACGCTATGGGCAGTTCTTC.

In this sample, this clone turned up a few times. V gene TRBV29-1 combines with J gene TRBJ2-2, with 7 bases aligning to TRBD1. V trimming: 6 bases; J trimming: 7 bases; junction bases outside the gene matches: 11. The CDR3 contains 14 residues. The germline CDR1 and CDR2 sequences are SQVTM and ANQGSEA. CDR3 amino acids: CSVVTGTANGELFF. The CDR3, as DNA: TGCAGCGTGGTCACCGGGACAGCGAACGGGGAGCTGTTTTTT.

The rearrangement joins TRBV15 to TRBJ1-4; 7 bases are a match to TRBD1. Germline trimming cut 3 bases from V and 5 bases from J; bases unmatched to any gene: 6. CDR1 and CDR2 from the germline V gene are LNHNV and YYDKDF (reference sequence). The CDR3 is 15 residues long. Here the CDR3 DNA reads TGTGCCACCAGCAGGAAGGGACAGCCGAATGAAAAACTGTTTTTT. Its translation: CATSRKGQPNEKLFF.

This clone was counted once. This chain links TRBV12-3 or TRBV12-4 with TRBJ2-7; 9 bases are shared with TRBD1. V gave up 4 bases and J gave up 12 bases; unmatched junction bases: 10. The CDR3 contains 13 residues. The CDR3 coding sequence is TGTGCCAGCAGTTCGGCCGGGACAGGGAATTGGTACTTC. Translating it yields CASSSAGTGNWYF.